The entry below describes one T cell receptor beta chain. Produced via immunoSEQ multiplex PCR; TCRdb's table is partial and in-frame only. This sample yields 150,000 to 200,000 clones, of which nearly 90% are seen a single time; over 1.1% belongs to the top ten. Trimming stripped 6 bases from V and 1 base from J, with 13 bases between. Germline V gene data show CDR1 as DFQATT and CDR2 as SNEGSKA (reference sequence). CDR3 length: 13 amino acids. The sample is drawn from a study of control samples from healthy donors and cancer patients. V usage is TRBV20-1 and J usage is TRBJ2-7, with a weak D call TRBD1 (5 bases). What was sequenced was blood. This TCR was sampled from a woman aged 50 to 60 in good health. The CDR3 nucleotides are TGCAGTGCGAGTCCGACAGCGTCCTACGAGCAGTACTTC. Translated: CSASPTASYEQYF.